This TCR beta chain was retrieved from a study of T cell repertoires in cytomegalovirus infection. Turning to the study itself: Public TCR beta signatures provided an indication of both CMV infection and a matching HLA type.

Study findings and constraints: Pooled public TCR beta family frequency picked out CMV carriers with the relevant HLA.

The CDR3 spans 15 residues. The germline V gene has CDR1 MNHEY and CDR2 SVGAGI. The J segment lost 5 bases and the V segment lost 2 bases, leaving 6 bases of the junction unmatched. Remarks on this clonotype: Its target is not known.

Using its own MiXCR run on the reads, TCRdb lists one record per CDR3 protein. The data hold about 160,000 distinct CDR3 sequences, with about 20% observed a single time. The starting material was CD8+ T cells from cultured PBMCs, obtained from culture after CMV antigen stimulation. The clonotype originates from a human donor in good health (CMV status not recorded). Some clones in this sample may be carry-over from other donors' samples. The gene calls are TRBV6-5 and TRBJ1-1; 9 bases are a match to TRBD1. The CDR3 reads CASSYTQGARTEAFF. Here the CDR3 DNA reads TGTGCCAGCAGTTACACACAGGGGGCCCGAACTGAAGCTTTCTTT.